The clone carrying this T cell receptor (beta chain) was detected only a few times. The antigen remains unidentified. This sample was included in a study of molecular identifiers for immune sequencing clone quantification. TCRdb fed the PCR reads into MiXCR, producing one record per CDR3 protein. The sample lists about 320,000 distinct CDR3 sequences, roughly a quarter occurring once. The CDR3 has 16 amino acids. V shed 5 bases and J shed 0 bases, with 16 bases lying between them. The germline CDR1 and CDR2 sequences are LNHDA and SQIVND (reference sequence). Study-level points and caveats: Clones carrying above 20 RNA copies accounted for over 98% of effector molecules, under 1% in naive cells.

This receptor was obtained from a human donor in good health. Some libraries in this study had Jurkat cell RNA spiked in. This chain connects TRBV19 to TRBJ1-2, with D perhaps TRBD1 (5 bases). The sequenced material came from naive CD8+ T cells from blood, with Jurkat cell RNA spiked in. Subset of the sample: FACS-sorted CD8+CD4-CCR7+CD45RA+ naive T cells. The CDR3 nucleotides read TGTGCCAGTAGTGGAGCCGGGACTAAAGCTAACTATGGCTACACCTTC. This sequence encodes CASSGAGTKANYGYTF.